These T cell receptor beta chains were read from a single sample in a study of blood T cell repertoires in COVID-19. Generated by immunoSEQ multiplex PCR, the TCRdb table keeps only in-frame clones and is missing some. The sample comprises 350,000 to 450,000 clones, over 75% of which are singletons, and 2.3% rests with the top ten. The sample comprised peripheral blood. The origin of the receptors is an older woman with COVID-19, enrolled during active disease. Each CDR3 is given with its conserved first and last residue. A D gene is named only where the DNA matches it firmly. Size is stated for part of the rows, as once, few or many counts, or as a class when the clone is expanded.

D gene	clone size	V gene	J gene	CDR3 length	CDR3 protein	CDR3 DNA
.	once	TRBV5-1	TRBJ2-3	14	CASATGSLTDTQYF	TGCGCCAGCGCGACCGGGTCCCTCACAGATACGCAGTATTTT
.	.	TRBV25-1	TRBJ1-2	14	CASSDPGQGYGYTF	TGTGCCAGCAGCGACCCGGGACAAGGGTATGGCTACACCTTC
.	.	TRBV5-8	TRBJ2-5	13	CASSPGQSGTQYF	TGTGCCAGCAGTCCTGGACAGTCCGGGACCCAGTACTTC
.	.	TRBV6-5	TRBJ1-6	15	CASKNQGGVNSPLHF	TGTGCCAGCAAGAATCAAGGCGGGGTAAATTCACCCCTCCACTTT
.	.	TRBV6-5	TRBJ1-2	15	CASSIKPEGYYGYTF	TGTGCCAGCAGTATAAAGCCGGAGGGCTACTATGGCTACACCTTC
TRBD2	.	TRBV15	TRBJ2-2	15	CATSGRLAVSGELFF	TGTGCCACCAGCGGGCGACTAGCTGTCAGCGGGGAGCTGTTTTTT
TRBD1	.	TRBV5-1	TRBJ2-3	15	CASSLGDRGTDTQYF	TGCGCCAGCAGCCTTGGGGACAGGGGAACAGATACGCAGTATTTT
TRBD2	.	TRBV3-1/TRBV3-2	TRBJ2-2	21	CASSQDGLAGAFGRVTGELFF	TGTGCCAGCAGCCAAGATGGTCTAGCGGGGGCCTTTGGCCGGGTCACCGGGGAGCTGTTTTTT
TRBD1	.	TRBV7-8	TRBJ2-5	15	CASSFRDRVGKTQYF	TGTGCCAGCAGCTTCCGTGACAGGGTCGGTAAGACCCAGTACTTC
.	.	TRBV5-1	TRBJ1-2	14	CASSLTDTNYGYTF	TGCGCCAGCAGCTTAACAGATACTAACTATGGCTACACCTTC
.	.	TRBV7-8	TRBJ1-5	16	CASSPRRRGGNQPQHF	TGTGCCAGCAGCCCTCGGCGGAGGGGTGGCAATCAGCCCCAGCATTTT
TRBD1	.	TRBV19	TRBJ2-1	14	CATSRDSLYNEQFF	TGTGCCACCTCGAGGGACAGCTTATACAATGAGCAGTTCTTC
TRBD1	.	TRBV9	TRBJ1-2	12	CASGTGVYGYTF	TGTGCCAGCGGGACAGGGGTTTATGGCTACACCTTC
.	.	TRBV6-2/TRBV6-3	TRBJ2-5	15	CASSYSSPTQETQYF	TGTGCCAGCAGTTACTCGAGCCCTACCCAAGAGACCCAGTACTTC
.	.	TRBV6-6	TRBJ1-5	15	CASRPSAGGTQPQHF	TGTGCCAGCAGGCCCTCCGCGGGGGGGACTCAGCCCCAGCATTTT
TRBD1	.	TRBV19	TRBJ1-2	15	CASSTRPRGLDGYTF	TGTGCCAGTAGTACCCGGCCCAGGGGGCTTGATGGCTACACCTTC
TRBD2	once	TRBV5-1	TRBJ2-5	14	CASSLRRGEETQYF	TGCGCCAGCAGCTTGAGGCGGGGGGAAGAGACCCAGTACTTC
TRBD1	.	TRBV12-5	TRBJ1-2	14	CASALTGTAYGYTF	TGTGCTAGTGCCCTGACAGGGACCGCCTATGGCTACACCTTC
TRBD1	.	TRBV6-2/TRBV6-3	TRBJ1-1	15	CASSPYDRGSAEAFF	TGTGCCAGCAGTCCCTATGACAGGGGTAGTGCTGAAGCTTTCTTT
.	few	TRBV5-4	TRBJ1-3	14	CAYRQASSGNTIYF	TGCGCCTATCGACAGGCCTCGTCTGGAAACACCATATATTTT
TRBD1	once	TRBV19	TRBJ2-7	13	CASRDRVLSEQYF	TGTGCCAGCCGGGACAGGGTATTATCCGAGCAGTACTTC
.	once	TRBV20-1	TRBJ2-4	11	CSVGSQTIQYF	TGCAGTGTAGGTAGCCAAACAATTCAGTACTTC
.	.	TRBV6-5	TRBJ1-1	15	CASTLSGRGTTEAFF	TGTGCCAGCACCCTATCGGGGAGGGGGACCACTGAAGCTTTCTTT
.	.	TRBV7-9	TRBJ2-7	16	CASSLGWEGELYEQYF	TGTGCCAGCAGCTTAGGTTGGGAGGGGGAGCTATACGAGCAGTACTTC
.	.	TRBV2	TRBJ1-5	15	CASRAGESSNQPQHF	TGTGCCAGCAGGGCAGGGGAGTCGAGCAATCAGCCCCAGCATTTT
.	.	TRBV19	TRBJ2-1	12	CASSLDSVEQFF	TGTGCCAGTAGTCTCGACTCGGTTGAGCAGTTCTTC
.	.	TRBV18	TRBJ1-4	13	CASSKRDNEKLFF	TGTGCCAGCTCAAAGAGGGATAATGAAAAACTGTTTTTT
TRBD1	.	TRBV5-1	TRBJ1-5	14	CASSLGTGNQPQHF	TGCGCCAGCAGCCTTGGGACAGGGAATCAGCCCCAGCATTTT
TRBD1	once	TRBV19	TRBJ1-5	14	CASKRTGGVQPQHF	TGTGCCAGTAAACGGACAGGGGGAGTTCAGCCCCAGCATTTT
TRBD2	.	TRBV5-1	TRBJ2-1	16	CASSRTSGGSYNEQFF	TGCGCCAGCAGCCGGACTAGCGGGGGTTCCTACAATGAGCAGTTCTTC
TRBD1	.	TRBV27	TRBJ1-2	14	CASSPQGPNYGYTF	TGTGCCAGCAGTCCACAGGGGCCCAACTATGGCTACACCTTC
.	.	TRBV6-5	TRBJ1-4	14	CASSLVQRSEKLFF	TGTGCCAGCAGTCTGGTCCAAAGGAGTGAAAAACTGTTTTTT
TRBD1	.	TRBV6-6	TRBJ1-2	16	CASRLEGQGLYYGYTF	TGTGCCAGCAGGTTGGAGGGACAGGGACTGTACTATGGCTACACCTTC
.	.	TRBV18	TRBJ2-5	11	CASSQSETQYF	TGTGCCAGCTCGCAGTCGGAGACCCAGTACTTC
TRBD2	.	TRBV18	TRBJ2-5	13	CASSTLAGETQYF	TGTGCCAGCTCAACGCTAGCGGGGGAGACCCAGTACTTC
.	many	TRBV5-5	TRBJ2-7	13	CASSYAGSYEQYF	TGTGCCAGCAGCTATGCCGGCTCCTACGAGCAGTACTTC
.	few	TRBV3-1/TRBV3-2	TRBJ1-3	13	CASRQGSGNTIYF	TGTGCCAGCAGGCAGGGGAGTGGAAACACCATATATTTT
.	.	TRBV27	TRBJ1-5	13	CASRTGSNQPQHF	TGTGCCAGCAGAACGGGTAGCAATCAGCCCCAGCATTTT
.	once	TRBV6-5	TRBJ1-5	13	CASVDRLNQPQHF	TGTGCCAGCGTGGACAGACTCAATCAGCCCCAGCATTTT
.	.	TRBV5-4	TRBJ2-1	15	CASSLDSPRVGEQFF	TGTGCCAGCAGCTTGGATAGCCCACGCGTCGGTGAGCAGTTCTTC
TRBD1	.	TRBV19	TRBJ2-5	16	CASRRSGQGDQETQYF	TGTGCCAGTCGCCGATCGGGACAGGGGGACCAAGAGACCCAGTACTTC
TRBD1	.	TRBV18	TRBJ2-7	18	CASSPVPGFPTGAYEQYF	TGTGCCAGCTCACCAGTCCCGGGATTCCCGACAGGGGCCTACGAGCAGTACTTC
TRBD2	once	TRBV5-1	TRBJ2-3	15	CASSFRSGGTDTQYF	TGCGCCAGCAGCTTCCGTAGCGGGGGCACAGATACGCAGTATTTT
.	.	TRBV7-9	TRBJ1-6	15	CASSDQVSYNSPLHF	TGTGCCAGCAGCGACCAGGTGTCCTATAATTCACCCCTCCACTTT
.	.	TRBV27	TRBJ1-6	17	CASSFRSRSSYNSPLHF	TGTGCCAGCAGTTTTAGATCGCGGAGCTCCTATAATTCACCCCTCCACTTT
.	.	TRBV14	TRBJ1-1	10	CAYSNTEAFF	TGTGCCTACTCGAACACTGAAGCTTTCTTT
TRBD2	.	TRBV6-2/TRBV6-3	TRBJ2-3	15	CASSTLRGSSDTQYF	TGTGCCAGCAGTACCTTGCGGGGGTCCTCAGATACGCAGTATTTT
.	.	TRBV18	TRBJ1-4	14	CASSGDMVTEKLFF	TGTGCCAGCTCAGGGGACATGGTGACGGAAAAACTGTTTTTT
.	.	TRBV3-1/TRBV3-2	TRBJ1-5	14	CASSQAYSNQPQHF	TGTGCCAGCAGCCAAGCCTATAGCAATCAGCCCCAGCATTTT
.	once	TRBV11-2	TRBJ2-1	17	CASSLARFPSSYNEQFF	TGTGCCAGCAGCTTAGCGAGGTTTCCAAGCTCCTACAATGAGCAGTTCTTC
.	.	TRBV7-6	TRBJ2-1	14	CASSLGWTYNEQFF	TGTGCCAGCAGCTTGGGGTGGACATACAATGAGCAGTTCTTC
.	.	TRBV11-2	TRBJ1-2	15	CASSLDLGSLYGYTF	TGTGCCAGCAGCTTAGATCTCGGGAGTTTGTATGGCTACACCTTC
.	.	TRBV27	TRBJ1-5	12	CASRGQNQPQHF	TGTGCCAGCAGGGGGCAGAATCAGCCCCAGCATTTT
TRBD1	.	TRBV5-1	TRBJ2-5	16	CASSSTGTGGWETQYF	TGCGCCAGCAGCTCAACCGGGACAGGGGGCTGGGAGACCCAGTACTTC
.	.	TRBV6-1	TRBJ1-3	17	CASSDPYFIRRSHTIYF	TGTGCCAGCAGTGACCCTTACTTCATCCGGAGGTCCCACACCATATATTTT
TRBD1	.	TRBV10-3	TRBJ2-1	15	CAISESSGGRDEQFF	TGTGCCATCAGTGAGTCCTCAGGGGGCAGGGATGAGCAGTTCTTC
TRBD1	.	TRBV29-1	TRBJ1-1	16	CSVELLDRGMNTEAFF	TGCAGCGTTGAACTCCTGGACAGGGGTATGAACACTGAAGCTTTCTTT
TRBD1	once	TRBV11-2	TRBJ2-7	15	CASSVTGAGLYEQYF	TGTGCCAGCAGCGTGACAGGGGCGGGGCTCTACGAGCAGTACTTC